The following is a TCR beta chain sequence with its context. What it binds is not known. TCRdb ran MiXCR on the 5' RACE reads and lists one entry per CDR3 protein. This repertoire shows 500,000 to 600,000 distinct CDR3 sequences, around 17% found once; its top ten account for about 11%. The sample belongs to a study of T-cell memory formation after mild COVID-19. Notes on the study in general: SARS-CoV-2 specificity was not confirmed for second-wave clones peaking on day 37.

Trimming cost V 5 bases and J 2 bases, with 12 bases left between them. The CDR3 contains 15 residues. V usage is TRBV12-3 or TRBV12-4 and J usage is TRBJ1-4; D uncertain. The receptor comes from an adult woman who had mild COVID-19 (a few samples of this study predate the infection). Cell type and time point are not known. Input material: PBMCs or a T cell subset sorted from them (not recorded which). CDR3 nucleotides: TGTGCCAGCAGTCCTGGGGAGGCGACTAATGAAAAACTGTTTTTT. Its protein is CASSPGEATNEKLFF.